The T cell receptor (beta chain) described here comes from a study of cytomegalovirus exposure and HLA in healthy donors. Details on this clone: Antigen unknown.

TCRdb keeps only in-frame clones here, not all; method: immunoSEQ multiplex PCR. The table includes about 160,000 clones, 70% to 90% detected once. With 1 base removed from V and 6 bases from J, the gap between germline ends came to 8 bases. Germline V CDR1 and CDR2: SQVTM, ANQGSEA. This CDR3 is built from 12 residues. Study-wide points: According to a subsequent analysis, TCR clusters identified in the first cohort showed a tendency to co-occur across the roughly 110 validation repertoires. Cytomegalovirus-associated TCR beta chains were listed, numbering 150 to 200.

This sequence was found in a woman aged 25 to 39 in good health and CMV-seronegative. Sequenced: PBMCs. The rearrangement joins TRBV29-1 to TRBJ2-3; D ambiguous. The CDR3 DNA follows: TGCAGCGTTGAAGCTGGCCGTGATACGCAGTATTTT. This encodes CSVEAGRDTQYF.